A single sample gave rise to the 22 T cell receptor beta chains below, sequenced in a study of cytomegalovirus exposure and HLA in healthy donors. 60 Vbeta and 13 Jbeta primers were used in PCR. Using immunoSEQ multiplex PCR, the repertoire was profiled, and TCRdb retains in-frame clones only, with some absent. This table has approximately 67,000 clones, around 63% appearing once. The sample comprised PBMCs. These receptors were collected from a woman aged 25-40 years in good health and CMV-seronegative.

The rearrangement joins TRBV28 to TRBJ2-2; perhaps TRBD2 as D (7 bases). Germline V gene lookup returns CDR1 MDHEN and CDR2 SYDVKM. The CDR3 has 15 residues. Trimming took 11 bases from V and 1 from J, leaving 17 bases between them. CDR3: CASRGGPGNTGELFF. CDR3 nucleotides: TGTGCCTCAAGGGGGGGCCCCGGGAACACCGGGGAGCTGTTTTTT.

The genes are TRBV9 and TRBJ2-5, with 7 bases matching TRBD1. V was pared by 4 bases and J by 4 bases, with 10 bases of the junction left unmatched. In germline, CDR1 is SGDLS, CDR2 YYNGEE. This CDR3 has 15 residues. The CDR3 loop reads CASSPETTGRETQYF. CDR3 nucleotide sequence: TGTGCCAGCAGCCCAGAAACGACAGGGCGAGAGACCCAGTACTTC. Complete variable domain (other parts from reference TRBV9 and TRBJ2-5): DSGVTQTPKHLITATGQRVTLRCSPRSGDLSVYWYQQSLDQGLQFLIQYYNGEERAKGNILERFSAQQFPDLHSELNLSSLELGDSALYFCASSPETTGRETQYFGPGTRLLVL.

The rearrangement joins TRBV19 to TRBJ1-1; 7 nucleotides align to TRBD1. In germline, CDR1 is LNHDA, CDR2 SQIVND (reference sequence). This CDR3 has 14 residues. The trim removed 2 bases at V and 6 bases at J, leaving 6 bases unmatched. CDR3 in DNA: TGTGCCAGTAGTATATCCAGGGACAGCCCTGAAGCTTTCTTT. Its translation: CASSISRDSPEAFF.

The chain joins TRBV27 to TRBJ2-1, with 11 bases lining up with TRBD1. Germline CDR1 is MNHEY and CDR2 is SMNVEV (reference sequence). This CDR3 is built from 15 residues. Unmatched junction bases numbered 8, after V lost 5 bases and J lost 8 bases. CDR3 loop: CASSLRTGGIDEQFF. Written as DNA, the CDR3 is TGTGCCAGCAGTCTCCGGACAGGGGGCATCGATGAGCAGTTCTTC.

The chain links TRBV5-4 to TRBJ2-1; a possible D gene is TRBD2 (7 bases). This CDR3 is built from 14 residues. From germline, CDR1 is SGHNT and CDR2 YYREEE (reference sequence). Trimming removed 5 bases from V and 1 base from J, with 10 bases in between. The CDR3 DNA reads as TGTGCCAGCAGACGGGGGGCGTCCTACAATGAGCAGTTCTTC. Translation gives CASRRGASYNEQFF.

The chain recombines TRBV6-5 with TRBJ1-2, with 11 bases fitting TRBD1. CDR3 length: 15 residues. After removal of 5 bases from V and 6 bases from J, the junction contained 8 bases not matched to a gene. Germline lookup yields CDR1 MNHEY and CDR2 SVGAGI. The CDR3 spells CASSTGTGGWDGYTF. The CDR3 region has the DNA TGTGCCAGCAGTACCGGGACAGGGGGTTGGGATGGCTACACCTTC.

V gene TRBV29-1 combines with J gene TRBJ1-1; D is unclear. V was shortened by 3 bases and J by 2 bases, with 10 bases between the two germline ends. The CDR3 sequence is 13 residues long. In germline, CDR1 is SQVTM, CDR2 ANQGSEA. The CDR3 DNA reads TGCAGCGTTGAGGAGTCAGTCAACACTGAAGCTTTCTTT. It specifies CSVEESVNTEAFF.

The rearrangement joins TRBV5-1 to TRBJ2-5, with 7 bases aligning to TRBD2. This CDR3 region has 14 residues. Germline-derived CDR1 and CDR2 are SGHRS and YFSETQ. J was trimmed by 3 bases and V by 4 bases; bases with no gene match: 6. Written as DNA, the CDR3 is TGCGCCAGCAGCCTCGGGACTACCGAAGAGACCCAGTACTTC. Protein product: CASSLGTTEETQYF.

The chain links TRBV6-1 to TRBJ1-4, with a weak D call TRBD1 (6 bases). CDR3 length: 16 residues. Trimming stripped 2 bases from V and 8 bases from J, with 18 bases between. CDR1 and CDR2 from the germline V gene are MNHNS and SASEGT. The CDR3 DNA follows: TGTGCCAGCAGTGAAACAGGGTATGGAGAGGAGGAAAAACTGTTTTTT. Its translation: CASSETGYGEEEKLFF.

This clone appeared a single time. Mismatch with germline at one junction end may stem from a read error. The V and J genes are TRBV11-1 and TRBJ2-1; maybe TRBD1 (6 bases). Germline lookup yields CDR1 SGHAT and CDR2 FQDESV (reference sequence). CDR3 length: 16 residues. CDR3 DNA: TGTGCCAGCAGCTTATTTCAGGGGTCGGAAGTCAATGAGCGGTTCTTC. It specifies CASSLFQGSEVNERFF. The full variable domain, rest sourced from reference TRBV11-1 and TRBJ2-1, is EAEVAQSPRYKITEKSQAVAFWCDPISGHATLYWYRQILGQGPELLVQFQDESVVDDSQLPKDRFSAERLKGVDSTLKIQPAELGDSAMYLCASSLFQGSEVNERFFGPGTRLTVL.

The rearrangement uses TRBV7-8 and TRBJ1-2; D is perhaps TRBD1 (6 bases). With 2 bases removed from V and 7 bases from J, the gap between germline ends came to 14 bases. This CDR3 has 14 amino acids. The germline V gene encodes CDR1 SGHVS and CDR2 FQNEAQ. CDR3 in DNA: TGTGCCAGCAGCTTAACCCCCAGGGGTACTGGCTACACCTTC. It codes for CASSLTPRGTGYTF.

This clone has a handful of counts. The J gene is TRBJ1-1, the V gene TRBV29-1, with TRBD1 matching over 7 bases. The length of the CDR3 is 14 residues. The V gene end was trimmed by 0 bases and the J gene end by 4 bases; junction bases not matched to a gene: 5. Looked up from germline, CDR1 is SQVTM and CDR2 is ANQGSEA. CDR3 loop: CSVEDGAGGTEAFF. In nucleotides, the CDR3 is TGCAGCGTTGAAGATGGCGCAGGGGGCACTGAAGCTTTCTTT.

V is TRBV7-6 and J is TRBJ2-3, with 9 bases fitting TRBD1. CDR1 and CDR2 (germline): SGHVS, FNYEAQ. The CDR3 length is 15 residues. The trim removed 5 bases at V and 5 bases at J, leaving 8 bases unmatched. CDR3 protein: CASSPWGQGGDTQYF. The CDR3 bases are TGTGCCAGCAGCCCATGGGGACAGGGTGGAGATACGCAGTATTTT.

This clone was counted a few times. The V gene is TRBV20-1, the J gene TRBJ1-4; D gene ambiguous. From germline, CDR1 is DFQATT and CDR2 SNEGSKA (reference sequence). The CDR3 totals 11 residues. The germline V and J ends were trimmed by 4 bases and 8 bases, with 8 bases remaining between them. The CDR3 sequence: CSANTGEKLFF. The CDR3, as DNA: TGCAGTGCTAACACCGGGGAAAAACTGTTTTTT.

V usage is TRBV4-1 and J usage is TRBJ1-2; TRBD1 matches 7 bases. Per the germline V gene, CDR1 is MGHRA and CDR2 is YSYEKL. Trimming removed 1 base from V and 6 bases from J; junction bases left unmatched: 11. The CDR3 consists of 16 residues. CDR3 sequence (DNA): TGCGCCAGCAGCCAAGCGGGAGATGCCAGGGGGGATGGCTACACCTTC. Its protein is CASSQAGDARGDGYTF.

The chain is built from TRBV2 and TRBJ1-5; 8 bases fit TRBD1. From germline, CDR1 is SNHLY and CDR2 FYNNEI. With V trimmed by 6 bases and J by 5 bases, 6 bases remained unmatched. The CDR3 length is 14 residues. CDR3 nucleotide sequence: TGTGCCAGCAGCCTTGGGACAGGCGATCAGCCCCAGCATTTT. It specifies CASSLGTGDQPQHF.

V usage is TRBV5-4 and J usage is TRBJ2-7, with D tentatively TRBD2 (6 bases). This CDR3 has 15 amino acids. Germline values: CDR1 SGHNT, CDR2 YYREEE (reference sequence). Trimming stripped 0 bases from V and 7 bases from J, with 17 bases between. The CDR3 DNA is TGTGCCAGCAGCTTGGTGGGCCCGGCGGGGAGTGAGCAGTACTTC. It translates to CASSLVGPAGSEQYF.

The genes are TRBV19 and TRBJ2-1; weak D call: TRBD1 (5 bases). Germline-derived CDR1 and CDR2 are LNHDA and SQIVND (reference sequence). The CDR3 consists of 13 residues. V lost 5 bases and J lost 8, with 13 bases in between. CDR3 bases: TGTGCCAGTAGTCCTAGGGGTTCCGATGAGCAGTTCTTC. This gives the protein CASSPRGSDEQFF.

As to this clone: Other DNA variants within this sample encode the same CDR3. The CDR3 protein is CASSLTGTREETQYF. The CDR3 DNA follows: TGCGCCAGCAGCCTAACCGGGACTAGAGAAGAGACCCAGTACTTC. The genes are TRBV5-1 and TRBJ2-5, with 8 bases that match TRBD2. CDR3 length: 15 amino acids. V gave up 4 bases and J gave up 3 bases; unmatched junction bases: 8. The germline gives CDR1 SGHRS, CDR2 YFSETQ.

This clone is a singleton in its sample. The chain has TRBV7-8 and TRBJ1-1, with D uncertain. In germline, CDR1 is SGHVS, CDR2 FQNEAQ. V lost 5 bases and J 1 base, leaving 17 bases between the germline ends. This CDR3 is 16 amino acids long. In DNA form, the CDR3 reads TGTGCCAGCAGCCTCCGGGAGCCCAGAACGAACACTGAAGCTTTCTTT. Its translation is CASSLREPRTNTEAFF.

The chain recombines TRBV10-2 with TRBJ1-2, with 7 bases that match TRBD1. CDR1 WSHSY and CDR2 SAAADI come from the germline V gene. CDR3 size: 14 residues. V was clipped by 3 bases and J by 4 bases; unmatched bases: 5. This CDR3 reads CASSDSRDSYGYTF. CDR3 DNA sequence: TGCGCCAGCAGTGATTCCCGGGACAGCTATGGCTACACCTTC.

The V and J genes are TRBV15 and TRBJ2-2, with D perhaps TRBD2 (6 bases). Germline CDR1 and CDR2: LNHNV and YYDKDF (reference sequence). This CDR3 contains 14 residues. Deletions cut 5 bases from V and 2 bases from J, with 9 bases between. As DNA, the CDR3 is TGTGCCACCAGCCCGGGACTTAACACCGGGGAGCTGTTTTTT. Residues: CATSPGLNTGELFF.